This T cell receptor beta chain was captured in a study of T-cell memory formation after mild COVID-19. TCRdb reanalysed the 5' RACE reads using MiXCR and keeps one entry per CDR3 protein. In the table there are fewer than 140,000 distinct CDR3 sequences, around 15% of which are singletons. This receptor was taken from an adult woman who had mild COVID-19 (a few samples of this study predate the infection). Cell type and time point are not known. The sample was PBMCs or a T cell subset sorted from them (not recorded which).

Here the CDR3 DNA reads TGTGCCAGCAGCGACAGGGGCGGTTACGAGCAGTACTTC. Residues: CASSDRGGYEQYF. This chain uses TRBV2 with TRBJ2-7, with 8 bases that match TRBD1. The trim removed 6 bases at V and 4 bases at J, leaving 5 bases unmatched. The CDR3 totals 13 residues. Germline assignment: CDR1 SNHLY and CDR2 FYNNEI.